The 21 T cell receptor beta chains in this list originate from one sample, sequenced in a study of response to subunit inactivated influenza vaccine. In TCRdb, the RT-PCR reads were re-called with MiXCR into one record per CDR3 protein. The sample has about half a million distinct CDR3 sequences, roughly 11% seen once. The sample consisted of PBMCs from blood, taken 45 days after vaccination. These receptors originate from a man over 45 who received an inactivated influenza vaccine.

V and J are TRBV11-2 and TRBJ2-1; the D is unclear. V was clipped by 1 base and J by 12 bases, with 13 bases between them. CDR1 and CDR2 from the germline V gene are SGHAT and FQNNGV. This CDR3 is built from 13 residues. In DNA form, the CDR3 reads TGTGCCAGCAGCTTAGTGCGACGTAGGGTGCAGTTCTTC. Encoded protein: CASSLVRRRVQFF.

This clonotype was seen only a few times. DNA of the CDR3: TGTGCCAGCAGCCCTCCCCCAGCGGGAGGGGCGTCCTACGAGCAGTACTTC. It yields the protein CASSPPPAGGASYEQYF. The J gene is TRBJ2-7, the V gene TRBV7-2; 10 bases fit TRBD2. V trimming: 5 bases; J trimming: 1 base; junction bases outside the gene matches: 11. This CDR3 contains 17 residues. Germline V gene lookup returns CDR1 SGHTA and CDR2 FQGNSA.

Only a few counts were recorded for this clonotype. The chain carries TRBV5-1 and TRBJ2-3; TRBD2 matches at 8 bases. The V gene's germline CDR1 is SGHRS and CDR2 YFSETQ. CDR3 length: 15 amino acids. V gave up 6 bases and J gave up 1 base; unmatched junction bases: 7. CDR3 in amino acids: CASNSAGGRTDTQYF. CDR3 nucleotides: TGCGCCAGCAACTCGGCGGGGGGCCGCACAGATACGCAGTATTTT.

This clonotype was detected ten times or more. V gene TRBV7-9 combines with J gene TRBJ2-1; a possible D gene is TRBD1 (6 bases). V shed 6 bases and J shed 7 bases, with 22 bases lying between them. The length of the CDR3 is 16 residues. Per the germline V gene, CDR1 is SEHNR and CDR2 is FQNEAQ (reference sequence). CDR3 amino acids: CASSPPHSGQRNEQFF. The CDR3 region has the DNA TGTGCCAGCAGTCCACCTCACAGTGGACAGAGGAATGAGCAGTTCTTC.

The chain recombines TRBV6-6 with TRBJ2-7, with a tentative D call TRBD1 (6 bases). The germline CDR1 and CDR2 sequences are MNHNY and SVGAGI (reference sequence). Deletions cut 5 bases from V and 7 bases from J, with 9 bases between. This CDR3 region has 11 residues. Here the CDR3 reads CASSTGMEQYF. The CDR3 nucleotides are TGTGCCAGCAGTACAGGGATGGAGCAGTACTTC.

This clonotype appeared many times. The J gene is TRBJ2-1, the V gene TRBV7-2; D unclear. V lost 3 bases and J 4 bases, leaving 13 bases between the germline ends. This CDR3 has 15 residues. CDR1 is SGHTA and CDR2 is FQGNSA in the germline V gene. DNA for the CDR3: TGTGCCAGCAGCTTGATGGGTGGAAAATACAATGAGCAGTTCTTC. Its translation is CASSLMGGKYNEQFF.

The chain has TRBV10-2 and TRBJ2-1; D might be TRBD1 or TRBD2, each matching 6 bases. CDR3 length equals 17 residues. Looked up from germline, CDR1 is WSHSY and CDR2 is SAAADI. V lost 6 bases, J lost 2 bases, and 20 bases lay in between. CDR3 sequence: CASRRGVRAATYNEQFF. CDR3 nucleotides: TGCGCCAGCAGGAGGGGGGTTCGAGCGGCTACCTACAATGAGCAGTTCTTC.

The chain links TRBV4-1 to TRBJ2-3; 9 bases align to TRBD2. CDR3 size: 14 residues. Trimming cost V 8 bases and J 4 bases; bases outside gene matches: 7. Germline V gene lookup returns CDR1 MGHRA and CDR2 YSYEKL. CDR3 amino acids: CASSVAGAPDTQYF. DNA of the CDR3: TGCGCCAGCTCAGTAGCGGGAGCTCCAGATACGCAGTATTTT.

This clonotype was counted many times. J is TRBJ2-1 and V is TRBV11-1; 11 positions match TRBD2. Trimming at V came to 4 bases and at J to 4 bases, leaving 12 bases not matched to a gene. Per the germline V gene, CDR1 is SGHAT and CDR2 is FQDESV (reference sequence). This CDR3 spans 18 amino acids. The chain's CDR3 is CASSSALGGTSGYNEQFF. Here the CDR3 DNA reads TGTGCCAGCAGCTCCGCCCTCGGGGGGACTAGCGGTTACAATGAGCAGTTCTTC.

This clonotype occurred many times. This sequence joins TRBV5-6 and TRBJ2-7; 8 positions match TRBD1. V gave up 4 bases and J gave up 3 bases; unmatched junction bases: 6. The germline CDR1 and CDR2 sequences are SGHDT and YYEEEE. The CDR3 consists of 14 residues. CDR3 coding DNA: TGTGCCAGCAGCCAGGTAGGACAGGGCTACGAGCAGTACTTC. This gives the protein CASSQVGQGYEQYF.

The chain is built from TRBV18 and TRBJ2-7; no reliable D call. The germline V gene has CDR1 KGHSH and CDR2 LQKENI. The CDR3 is 14 residues long. V shed 0 bases and J shed 2 bases, with 8 bases lying between them. The CDR3 nucleotides read TGTGCCAGCTCACCACCGTCAGGCCCCTACGAGCAGTACTTC. Its translation: CASSPPSGPYEQYF.

This clonotype was observed at least ten times. The rearrangement joins TRBV12-3 or TRBV12-4 to TRBJ1-1, with D tentatively TRBD1 (5 bases). CDR3 length: 13 amino acids. V was trimmed by 5 bases and J by 11 bases, leaving 18 bases between them. CDR3 nucleotides: TGTGCCAGCAGTACATCAGGACACCAGTTGGCTTTCTTT. It specifies CASSTSGHQLAFF.

This clonotype was seen at least ten times. The V and J genes are TRBV12-3 or TRBV12-4 and TRBJ2-1, with a weak D call TRBD2 (7 bases). The CDR3 loop spans 15 amino acids. V was trimmed by 4 bases and J by 5 bases, leaving 15 bases between them. CDR3 amino acids: CASSSAGAANNEQFF. The CDR3 DNA follows: TGTGCCAGCAGTTCTGCGGGGGCCGCAAACAATGAGCAGTTCTTC.

The chain recombines TRBV6-2 or TRBV6-3 with TRBJ1-1, with D hard to call. From germline, CDR1 is MNHEY and CDR2 SVGEGT. The CDR3 extends over 12 amino acids. The germline V and J ends were trimmed by 7 bases and 5 bases, with 11 bases remaining between them. The CDR3 here is CASTRGETEAFF. The CDR3 nucleotides read TGTGCCAGCACCCGGGGAGAGACTGAAGCTTTCTTT.

This sequence joins TRBV6-6 and TRBJ1-2, with a weak D call TRBD1 (5 bases). The CDR3 sequence is 13 residues long. V was trimmed by 6 bases and J by 4 bases, leaving 12 bases between them. Germline CDR1 is MNHNY and CDR2 is SVGAGI (reference sequence). CDR3 DNA: TGTGCCAGCAGCTCCGACAGCTCCTATGGCTACACCTTC. Protein product: CASSSDSSYGYTF.

This clonotype has only a few counts. This rearrangement joins TRBV12-3 or TRBV12-4 to TRBJ1-5; the D gene is possibly TRBD1 (6 bases). CDR3 size: 15 residues. Between the trimmed V and J ends, which lost 5 bases and 0 bases, there was a span of 11 bases. This chain's CDR3 is CASSEQGLSNQPQHF. The CDR3 nucleotides are TGTGCCAGCAGTGAACAGGGACTTAGCAATCAGCCCCAGCATTTT.

The rearrangement uses TRBV14 and TRBJ2-1; unclear D gene. The germline V gene has CDR1 SGHDN and CDR2 FVKESK. V was cut by 4 bases and J by 2 bases, with 6 bases left in between. This CDR3 region has 13 residues. This CDR3 reads CASSRATYNEQFF. The DNA for the CDR3 is TGTGCCAGCAGCCGGGCTACCTACAATGAGCAGTTCTTC.

This clonotype was counted many times. The chain couples TRBV7-2 to TRBJ2-7; D is undetermined. Germline CDR1 SGHTA, CDR2 FQGNSA. Trimming left V 2 bases short and J 1 base short, with 12 bases between. CDR3 size: 15 residues. The CDR3 nucleotides read TGTGCCAGCAGCTTATATCCAGGCCAGTCCTACGAGCAGTACTTC. Translating it yields CASSLYPGQSYEQYF.

This clonotype has ten or more counts. The chain uses TRBV12-3 or TRBV12-4 and TRBJ2-3, with 11 bases lining up with TRBD1. CDR3 length: 15 residues. The V segment lost 6 bases and the J segment 4 bases; nucleotides outside the gene matches: 6. CDR3 coding DNA: TGTGCCAGCAGCGGACAGGGGGCTGGACCAGATACGCAGTATTTT. The encoded protein is CASSGQGAGPDTQYF.

This clonotype appeared a few times. The V and J genes are TRBV6-5 and TRBJ2-3; TRBD1 is a possible D gene (6 bases). CDR3 length: 17 residues. V lost 0 bases to trimming and J lost 0 bases, with 13 bases between them. In germline, CDR1 is MNHEY, CDR2 SVGAGI. The DNA for the CDR3 is TGTGCCAGCAGTTACTCGATAGGGACAACTAGCACAGATACGCAGTATTTT. Translated, it gives CASSYSIGTTSTDTQYF.

The chain couples TRBV6-5 to TRBJ2-7, with D hard to call. Between the trimmed V and J ends, which lost 0 bases and 4 bases, there was a span of 13 bases. CDR3 length: 15 residues. Germline V CDR1 and CDR2: MNHEY, SVGAGI. The CDR3 reads CASSYSSSLLYEQYF. The CDR3 nucleotides are TGTGCCAGCAGTTACTCCTCAAGTCTCCTTTACGAGCAGTACTTC.